The rows below give T cell receptor beta chains drawn from one sample of a study of blood T cells in healthy people across ages. TCRdb re-analysed the 5' RACE reads in MiXCR, keeping a single row per CDR3 protein. The sample yields about 1.7 million distinct CDR3 sequences, under 30% seen once. The sequenced sample was blood. The source of these receptors is a woman aged 30 to 39 in good health. The CDR3 runs from the conserved cysteine through the conserved F or W. D genes are given only for firm matches. Clone size appears in some rows only: once, few, many, or a class for an expanded clone.

size	D	V	J	DNA	CDR3
few	TRBD2	TRBV19	TRBJ2-4	TGTGCCAGTAGTGTGACTAGCGGGTCTCGGGGAAACATTCAGTACTTC	CASSVTSGSRGNIQYF
few	TRBD1	TRBV12-3/TRBV12-4	TRBJ2-1	TGTGCCAGCAGTCGACAGGGGAGGTATGAGCAGTTCTTC	CASSRQGRYEQFF
.	.	TRBV10-2	TRBJ2-7	TGCGCCAGCAGTTCGGACACAACCTACAATGAGCAGTACTTC	CASSSDTTYNEQYF
many	.	TRBV28	TRBJ2-7	TGTGCCAGCAGTTTTATCTCCTACGAGCAGTACTTC	CASSFISYEQYF
.	.	TRBV29-1	TRBJ2-5	TGCAGCTATACGGGCGGGCGAGAGACCCAGTACTTC	CSYTGGRETQYF
.	.	TRBV15	TRBJ1-2	TGTGCCACCAGCAGACGGGAGGGGTCGGGCTACACCTTC	CATSRREGSGYTF
.	.	TRBV29-1	TRBJ2-2	TGCAGCGTTGCAGCAGCCGCCGGGGAGCTGTTTTTT	CSVAAAAGELFF
many	.	TRBV12-3/TRBV12-4	TRBJ2-1	TGTGCCAGCAGCCTAACCAGACTTTACGATGAGCAGTTCTTC	CASSLTRLYDEQFF
.	TRBD1	TRBV4-2	TRBJ1-4	TGTGCCAGCAGCCACGATCCAGTCCGGGACAGGGGTAATGAAAAACTGTTTTTT	CASSHDPVRDRGNEKLFF
few	TRBD1	TRBV7-3	TRBJ2-3	TGTGTCAGCAGCTCGGACAGGGCGGCAGATACGCAGTATTTT	CVSSSDRAADTQYF
many	.	TRBV29-1	TRBJ1-2	TGCAGCGTTGCTGGTTATGGCTACACCTTC	CSVAGYGYTF
few	.	TRBV7-6	TRBJ1-5	TGTGCCAGCAGCTTATTGGGTGCGCAGCCCCAGCATTTT	CASSLLGAQPQHF
.	.	TRBV7-9	TRBJ2-6	TGTGCCAGCACCAAAGGGGGACAAGGATACTCTGGGGCCAACGTCCTGACTTTC	CASTKGGQGYSGANVLTF
.	.	TRBV9	TRBJ1-6	TGTGCCAGCAGCGTACTGCAGGATAATTCACCCCTCCACTTT	CASSVLQDNSPLHF
few	.	TRBV28	TRBJ1-5	TGTGCCAGCAGACAAACTAATCAGCCCCAGCATTTT	CASRQTNQPQHF
few	TRBD2	TRBV5-6	TRBJ2-5	TGTGCCAGCAGCTCCAACCCGGGACTAGCGGGGGAGACCCAGTACTTC	CASSSNPGLAGETQYF
.	.	TRBV12-5	TRBJ1-6	TGTGCTAGTGGTTTGTTCGCGGGGGGGGCCCAGCTTTGGCCCCTCCACTTT	CASGLFAGGAQLWPLHF
many	TRBD2	TRBV12-3/TRBV12-4	TRBJ2-7	TGTGCCAGCAGCTTTACTGGACTAGCAGGGGTCGAGCAGTACTTC	CASSFTGLAGVEQYF